Shown below are 30 T cell receptor beta chains from a single sample sequenced in a study of T-cell memory formation after mild COVID-19. TCRdb re-derived calls from the 5' RACE reads in MiXCR, one entry per CDR3 protein. The table has about 350,000 distinct CDR3 sequences, roughly an eighth seen once; the top ten hold about 24%. The sequenced sample consisted of PBMCs or a T cell subset sorted from them (not recorded which). These receptors were obtained from a young man who had mild COVID-19 (a few samples of this study predate the infection). Cell type and time point are not known.

This clonotype occurred a few times. The gene calls are TRBV5-1 and TRBJ2-1; perhaps TRBD2 as D (7 bases). V was clipped by 4 bases and J by 6 bases, with 14 bases between them. Per the germline V gene, CDR1 is SGHRS and CDR2 is YFSETQ. The CDR3 runs 14 residues. The CDR3 coding sequence is TGCGCCAGCAGCGGGGGGGCTAATTTCAATGAGCAGTTCTTC. It encodes CASSGGANFNEQFF.

This clonotype was seen more than once but under ten times. CDR3 residues: CASSIGRVSTYGYTF. CDR3 sequence (DNA): TGTGCCAGTAGTATAGGCCGGGTTTCGACCTATGGCTACACCTTC. The genes are TRBV19 and TRBJ1-2, with no clear D. This CDR3 contains 15 residues. Germline lookup yields CDR1 LNHDA and CDR2 SQIVND (reference sequence). The ends were cut back, 1 base at V and 4 bases at J, with 13 bases in the middle.

This clonotype came up a few times. This chain uses TRBV6-2 or TRBV6-3 with TRBJ1-1; no firm D call. Germline loops: CDR1 MNHEY, CDR2 SVGEGT. The CDR3 has 14 residues. Trimming removed 2 bases at V and 6 bases at J, with 13 bases between. The DNA of the CDR3 is TGTGCCAGCAGTTACGGCCCCTCCAAGCCTGAAGCTTTCTTT. This encodes CASSYGPSKPEAFF.

The J gene is TRBJ2-3, the V gene TRBV10-1; D may match TRBD1 or TRBD2 (6 bases each). Trimming shortened V by 6 bases and J by 5 bases, and 12 bases separated the two germline ends. Per germline, CDR1 WNHNN and CDR2 SYGVQD (reference sequence). The CDR3 runs to 13 residues. As DNA, the CDR3 is TGCGCCAGCAGCGGGGGCCCTCGAGATACGCAGTATTTT. Translated: CASSGGPRDTQYF.

The table lists this clonotype with a few counts. V gene TRBV7-2 combines with J gene TRBJ1-1; D unresolved. Trimming pared 11 bases from V and 5 bases from J, leaving 9 bases between. CDR1 is SGHTA and CDR2 is FQGNSA in the germline V gene. The CDR3 has 10 residues. The CDR3 reads CASRATEAFF. The DNA of the CDR3 is TGTGCCTCGCGCGCGACTGAAGCTTTCTTT.

The chain couples TRBV9 to TRBJ2-5; D gene unclear. Trimming shortened V by 4 bases and J by 2 bases, and 12 bases separated the two germline ends. CDR3 length equals 14 residues. Germline loops: CDR1 SGDLS, CDR2 YYNGEE. The CDR3 nucleotides read TGTGCCAGCAGCCCGCCGACACCTCAAGAGACCCAGTACTTC. It encodes CASSPPTPQETQYF.

There are a few counts of this clonotype. The chain combines TRBV30 with TRBJ1-1; no clear D. The CDR3 is 13 residues long. V was clipped by 2 bases and J by 0 bases, with 7 bases between them. Germline CDR1 GTSNPN, CDR2 SVGIG (reference sequence). The CDR3 spells CAWSPRLNTEAFF. CDR3 nucleotide sequence: TGTGCCTGGAGTCCTAGACTGAACACTGAAGCTTTCTTT.

This clonotype was seen many times. The rearrangement links TRBV12-3 or TRBV12-4 to TRBJ2-7, with D perhaps being TRBD1 or TRBD2 (5 bases each). Trimming cost V 5 bases and J 0 bases, with 11 bases left between them. The CDR3 spans 14 residues. Here the CDR3 DNA reads TGTGCCAGCAGTCCGGGACCTTCCTCCTACGAGCAGTACTTC. Its translation: CASSPGPSSYEQYF.

This clonotype has a handful of counts. This sequence joins TRBV9 and TRBJ2-5, with 7 nucleotides matching TRBD1. Germline CDR1 SGDLS, CDR2 YYNGEE. The V segment lost 0 bases and the J segment 5 bases; nucleotides outside the gene matches: 7. The length of the CDR3 is 15 residues. CDR3 region: CASSVAEGAAETQYF. As DNA, the CDR3 is TGTGCCAGCAGCGTAGCTGAGGGGGCTGCGGAGACCCAGTACTTC.

The chain carries TRBV5-5 and TRBJ2-5; 9 nucleotides agree with TRBD1. Trimming at V came to 4 bases and at J to 5 bases, leaving 15 bases not matched to a gene. Germline values: CDR1 SGHKS, CDR2 YYEKEE (reference sequence). The CDR3 is made up of 17 amino acids. As DNA, the CDR3 is TGTGCCAGCAGCCCCCGAATCCCCGGGACAGGGAGTGAGACCCAGTACTTC. It encodes CASSPRIPGTGSETQYF.

The gene calls are TRBV5-1 and TRBJ2-1; 15 positions match TRBD2. V lost 5 bases and J lost 6; bases outside the gene matches: 6. The CDR3 consists of 16 residues. From germline, CDR1 is SGHRS and CDR2 YFSETQ. CDR3 DNA: TGCGCCAGCAGTCCACCGGGACTAGCGGGGGGCAATGAGCAGTTCTTC. Its protein product is CASSPPGLAGGNEQFF.

In this sample, this clonotype turned up a few times. V usage is TRBV6-6 and J usage is TRBJ2-7; 7 bases agree with TRBD1. CDR3 length: 14 amino acids. The J segment lost 1 base and the V segment lost 7 bases, leaving 7 bases of the junction unmatched. CDR1 and CDR2 from the germline V gene are MNHNY and SVGAGI (reference sequence). The CDR3 is CASTTTGLSYEQYF. The CDR3 DNA is TGTGCCAGCACCACGACAGGGTTGTCCTACGAGCAGTACTTC.

The chain carries TRBV5-1 and TRBJ1-1; D gene ambiguous. Germline CDR1 reads SGHRS; CDR2 reads YFSETQ. Between the trimmed V and J ends, which lost 2 bases and 6 bases, there was a span of 14 bases. This CDR3 is 14 amino acids long. The CDR3 bases are TGCGCCAGCAGCTTAGAAGCCGCGGACGCTGAAGCTTTCTTT. As protein: CASSLEAADAEAFF.

Here the CDR3 DNA reads TGCAGTGCTAAAGGGACTAGCGGAATCACAGATACGCAGTATTTT. Its protein is CSAKGTSGITDTQYF. The chain uses TRBV20-1 and TRBJ2-3, with 11 nucleotides matching TRBD2. V lost 4 bases to trimming and J lost 2 bases; unmatched junction nucleotides: 5. CDR3 length equals 15 residues. Germline loops: CDR1 DFQATT, CDR2 SNEGSKA (reference sequence).

The rearrangement links TRBV27 to TRBJ2-2, with 11 bases identical to TRBD2. The CDR3 loop spans 15 amino acids. The V gene's germline CDR1 is MNHEY and CDR2 SMNVEV (reference sequence). Trimming at V came to 6 bases and at J to 6 bases, leaving 6 bases not matched to a gene. The DNA for the CDR3 is TGTGCCAGCAGCCTCCTGACTAGCGGGGCCGGGGAGCTGTTTTTT. Its translation: CASSLLTSGAGELFF.

This clonotype was found a few times. The V gene is TRBV5-1, the J gene TRBJ2-7, with 12 bases lining up with TRBD1. Looked up from germline, CDR1 is SGHRS and CDR2 is YFSETQ. This CDR3 has 16 amino acids. The ends lost 6 bases at V and 6 bases at J; junction bases unmatched: 13. CDR3 in DNA: TGCGCCAGCAACCGATATCCGGGACAGGGGGCCGGCGAGCAGTACTTC. Translated: CASNRYPGQGAGEQYF.

This clonotype was detected ten times or more. This chain joins TRBV7-9 and TRBJ1-2, with D perhaps TRBD1 (6 bases). V lost 5 bases to trimming and J lost 7 bases, with 20 bases between them. The germline CDR1 and CDR2 sequences are SEHNR and FQNEAQ (reference sequence). The CDR3 totals 15 residues. In DNA form, the CDR3 reads TGTGCCAGCAGCAAACAAGGGACACATCGTTTTGGCTACACCTTC. Translated, it gives CASSKQGTHRFGYTF.

This clonotype was observed a few times. The chain links TRBV24-1 to TRBJ1-2, with TRBD1 as a possible D gene (6 bases). This CDR3 contains 15 residues. CDR1 and CDR2 from the germline V gene are KGHDR and SFDVKD. Trimming removed 4 bases from V and 5 bases from J, with 16 bases in between. The CDR3 region is CATSDGAGAGYGYTF. The CDR3 bases are TGTGCCACCAGTGACGGGGCAGGGGCAGGGTATGGCTACACCTTC.

In its sample, this clonotype was seen many times. V is TRBV20-1 and J is TRBJ2-1; 9 nucleotides agree with TRBD2. Germline CDR1 and CDR2: DFQATT and SNEGSKA (reference sequence). V lost 2 bases, J lost 4 bases, and 9 bases stayed unmatched. The CDR3 totals 16 residues. DNA for the CDR3: TGCAGTGCTAGAAGGGTCGCTAGCGGGGTGTACAATGAGCAGTTCTTC. It yields the protein CSARRVASGVYNEQFF.

This clonotype was seen a few times. The chain couples TRBV6-6 to TRBJ1-2; TRBD1 might be the D (5 bases). The CDR3 is 13 residues long. Germline values: CDR1 MNHNY, CDR2 SVGAGI (reference sequence). The V and J ends lost 8 bases and 8 bases respectively, with 18 bases between them. The CDR3 protein is CASVFTRQFGYTF. Written as DNA, the CDR3 is TGTGCCAGCGTTTTTACCCGACAGTTCGGCTACACCTTC.

The rearrangement links TRBV5-1 to TRBJ2-5; TRBD1 is a possible D gene (5 bases). The germline V gene encodes CDR1 SGHRS and CDR2 YFSETQ. The length of the CDR3 is 13 residues. V was trimmed by 5 bases and J by 0 bases, leaving 8 bases between them. The CDR3 region is CASRQGDQETQYF. The CDR3 nucleotides are TGCGCCAGCAGGCAGGGCGACCAAGAGACCCAGTACTTC.

This clonotype was seen only a few times. The J gene is TRBJ2-2, the V gene TRBV4-3, with D perhaps matching TRBD1 or TRBD2 (5 bases each). Trimming left V 5 bases short and J 7 bases short, with 17 bases between. CDR1 LGHNA and CDR2 YSLEER come from the germline V gene. CDR3 length: 15 residues. CDR3 protein: CASSVSLGAGGELFF. In DNA form, the CDR3 reads TGCGCCAGCAGCGTCAGCCTAGGGGCGGGCGGGGAGCTGTTTTTT.

This clonotype was found a few times. This sequence joins TRBV6-6 and TRBJ2-3; 8 bases align to TRBD1. In germline, CDR1 is MNHNY, CDR2 SVGAGI (reference sequence). V shed 6 bases and J 3 bases; nucleotides not matched to a gene: 5. The length of the CDR3 is 14 residues. The CDR3 reads CASRTGVTTDTQYF. The CDR3 nucleotides are TGTGCCAGCAGGACAGGGGTAACGACAGATACGCAGTATTTT.

The chain employs TRBV7-2 and TRBJ2-5; TRBD2 is a possible D gene (5 bases). The V end was cut by 4 bases, the J end by 7 bases, with 13 bases between. Looked up from germline, CDR1 is SGHTA and CDR2 is FQGNSA. CDR3 length equals 13 residues. CDR3 in amino acids: CASSSGGGGTQYF. The CDR3, as DNA: TGTGCCAGCAGCTCCGGCGGAGGCGGGACCCAGTACTTC.

This clonotype was observed a handful of times. The chain uses TRBV7-6 and TRBJ2-1; TRBD2 agrees at 10 bases. CDR1 is SGHVS and CDR2 is FNYEAQ in the germline V gene. This CDR3 is 17 amino acids long. V was clipped by 5 bases and J by 6 bases; unmatched bases: 13. The CDR3 DNA is TGTGCCAGCAGCCCCATATTGAGCGGGGGGGCATTCAATGAGCAGTTCTTC. Its protein is CASSPILSGGAFNEQFF. Drawing the rest from reference TRBV7-6 and TRBJ2-1, the complete variable domain is GAGVSQSPRYKVTKRGQDVALRCDPISGHVSLYWYRQALGQGPEFLTYFNYEAQQDKSGLPNDRFSAERPEGSISTLTIQRTEQRDSAMYRCASSPILSGGAFNEQFFGPGTRLTVL.

This clonotype was seen more than once but under ten times. The CDR3 sequence: CASSPARGPHGYTF. CDR3 sequence (DNA): TGTGCCAGCAGCCCCGCCCGCGGGCCACATGGCTACACCTTC. The chain recombines TRBV7-9 with TRBJ1-2; D unclear. The V end lost 5 bases, the J end lost 6 bases, and 16 bases lay between the germline ends. CDR1 is SEHNR and CDR2 is FQNEAQ in the germline V gene (reference sequence). This CDR3 is built from 14 residues. The full variable domain, with the rest looked up from reference TRBV7-9 and TRBJ1-2, is DTGVSQNPRHKITKRGQNVTFRCDPISEHNRLYWYRQTLGQGPEFLTYFQNEAQLEKSRLLSDRFSAERPKGSFSTLEIQRTEQGDSAMYLCASSPARGPHGYTFGSGTRLTVV.

This clonotype was detected a few times. The chain employs TRBV5-1 and TRBJ1-2; 7 nucleotides match TRBD1. The CDR3 totals 17 residues. Per the germline V gene, CDR1 is SGHRS and CDR2 is YFSETQ. V lost 0 bases to trimming and J lost 8 bases; unmatched junction nucleotides: 16. CDR3 coding DNA: TGCGCCAGCAGCTTGGCCTACCTAACACAGGGGAGAGGGGGCTACACCTTC. Its protein is CASSLAYLTQGRGGYTF.

This clonotype was picked up a small number of times. The chain has TRBV7-6 and TRBJ2-1; 7 nucleotides line up with TRBD1. CDR3 size: 17 residues. J gave up 4 bases and V 4 bases, and 13 bases lay outside the gene matches. CDR1 is SGHVS and CDR2 is FNYEAQ in the germline V gene. The DNA for the CDR3 is TGTGCCAGCAGCTCGGCTCTTCCGGGACAGACGTACAATGAGCAGTTCTTC. This gives the protein CASSSALPGQTYNEQFF. Based on the CDR3 plus reference TRBV7-6 and TRBJ2-1, the full variable domain is GAGVSQSPRYKVTKRGQDVALRCDPISGHVSLYWYRQALGQGPEFLTYFNYEAQQDKSGLPNDRFSAERPEGSISTLTIQRTEQRDSAMYRCASSSALPGQTYNEQFFGPGTRLTVL.

V usage is TRBV7-9 and J usage is TRBJ2-2; TRBD1 matches at 11 bases. The CDR3 covers 16 residues. CDR1 is SEHNR and CDR2 is FQNEAQ in the germline V gene (reference sequence). Unmatched junction bases numbered 6, after V lost 5 bases and J lost 4 bases. Here the CDR3 DNA reads TGTGCCAGCAGCGGAGGACAGGGGGCCTCCACCGGGGAGCTGTTTTTT. It codes for CASSGGQGASTGELFF.

There are many counts of this clonotype. The rearrangement links TRBV23-1 to TRBJ2-2, with D perhaps TRBD1 (7 bases). TRBV23-1 is placed among ORFs of uncertain function. Trimming removed 4 bases at V and 7 bases at J, with 13 bases between. The length of the CDR3 is 14 residues. CDR3 DNA sequence: TGCGCCAGCAGTCGATTCCAGGGGGGCGGGGAGCTGTTTTTT. Encoded protein: CASSRFQGGGELFF.